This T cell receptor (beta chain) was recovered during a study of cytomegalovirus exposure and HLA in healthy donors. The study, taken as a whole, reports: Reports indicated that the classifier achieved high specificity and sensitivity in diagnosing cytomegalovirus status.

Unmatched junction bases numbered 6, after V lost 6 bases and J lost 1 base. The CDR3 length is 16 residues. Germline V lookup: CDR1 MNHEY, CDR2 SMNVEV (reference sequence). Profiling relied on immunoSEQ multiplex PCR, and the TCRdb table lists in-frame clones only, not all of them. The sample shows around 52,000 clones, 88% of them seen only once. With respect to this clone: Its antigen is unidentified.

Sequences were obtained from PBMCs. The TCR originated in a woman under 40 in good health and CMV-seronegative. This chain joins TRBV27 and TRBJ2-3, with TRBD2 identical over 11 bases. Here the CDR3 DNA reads TGTGCCAGCAGGCCTTCGGGACTAGCGGGCACAGATACGCAGTATTTT. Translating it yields CASRPSGLAGTDTQYF.